This T cell receptor beta chain was observed in a study of type 1 regulatory T cells listed by TCRdb under 2021. For context, the study as a whole: An in vitro protocol by which a Tr1-enriched, alloantigen-specific CD4 T cell product named T-allo10 was generated was characterized in the study. T-allo10 was under clinical evaluation in patients with hematological malignancies receiving allogeneic hematopoietic stem cell transplantation.

There are a few counts of this clonotype. Its recognized antigen is unknown. Per-nucleotide qualities are absent, and no much larger clonotype sits a single base away. Sequencing took place on an Illumina MiSeq. The public reads were quality trimmed at Q25 with fastp and then assembled into clones with MiXCR by TCRdb, keeping productive beta chains. Rows matching on CDR3 protein sequence are summarized as one entry with the most common DNA and genes. Within this sample are 90,000 to 100,000 distinct CDR3 sequences, with roughly a third of them counted one time only. The ten largest make up roughly 2.2% of the sample. The sample comprised CD4+ T cells, either the whole sample or a sorted fraction (not recorded which). The TCR comes from a human donor in good health.

The DNA is as follows: TGCGCCAGCAGGGTCCAACCGAACACCGGGGAGCTGTTTTTT. This yields the protein CASRVQPNTGELFF. The chain joins TRBV5-1 to TRBJ2-2, with the identity of the D gene unclear. The junction shows trimming of 5 bases on V and 0 bases on J, plus 8 bases between the germline ends. The CDR3 sequence holds 14 residues, the cysteine and phenylalanine included. Just the 42-base CDR3 DNA is kept, in frame starting at base 1. The germline V gene supplies CDR1 SGHRS and CDR2 YFSETQ.